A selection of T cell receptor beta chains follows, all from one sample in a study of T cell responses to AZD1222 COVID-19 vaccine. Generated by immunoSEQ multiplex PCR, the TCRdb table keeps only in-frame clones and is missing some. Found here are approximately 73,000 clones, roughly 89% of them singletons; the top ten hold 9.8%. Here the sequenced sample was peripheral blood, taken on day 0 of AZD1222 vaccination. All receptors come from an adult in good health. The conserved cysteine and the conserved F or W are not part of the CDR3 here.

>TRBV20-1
SASLGFRTDTQY
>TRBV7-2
ASSFPKNGQGSYGYT
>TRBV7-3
ASSSQTGEDTEAF
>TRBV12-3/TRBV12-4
ASRGLDYGYT
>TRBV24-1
ATSDSLDRHASNQPQH
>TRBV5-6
ASSSGQGDFYGYT
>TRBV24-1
ATSDTTGGRDQPQH
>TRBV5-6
ASSSPGQGNSPLH
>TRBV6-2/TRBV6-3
ASSPKHPGWGNQPQH
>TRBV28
ASSLWGTVFMNTEAF
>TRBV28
ASSLIPRAGSYGYT
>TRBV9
ASSVGAGAHHRDTQY
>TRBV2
ASSVDRGSTEAF
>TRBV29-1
SVEGGQGTDTQY
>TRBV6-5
ASSYSPLNQNYGYT
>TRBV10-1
ASSESGTGNTIY
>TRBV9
ASSPGTSIYNEQF
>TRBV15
ATSRAPEGGYEQY
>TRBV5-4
ASRMQGSDTQY
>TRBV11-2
ASSFYPGQGTQETQY
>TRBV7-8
ASSFSTGNEKLF
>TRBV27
ASSPTQRAPLH
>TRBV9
ASSVSTRSLDEQF
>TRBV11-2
ASSARQGTGGNTIY
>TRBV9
ASSPGSGYEQY
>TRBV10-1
ASSDSGNADTQY
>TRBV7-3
ASSPTPGGIYEQY
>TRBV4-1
ASSPTPLNTGELF
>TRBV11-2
ASSRGQTYNEQF
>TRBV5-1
ASSGGAEGYEQY
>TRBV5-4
ASSFLQGALTEAF
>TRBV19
ASSLGQPGNQPQH
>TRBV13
ASSLGGGRLGRNTQY
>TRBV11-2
ASSWDRDQPQH
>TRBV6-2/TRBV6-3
ASSLGLAGAEKQF
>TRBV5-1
ASSWGTPFNYGYT
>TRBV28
ASSPITVGYYPPQH
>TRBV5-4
ASSLDYGTAYNEQF
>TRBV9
ASSGGTGSNSPLH
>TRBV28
ASSLLPAGTEAF
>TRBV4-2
ASSQDLILGLGYT
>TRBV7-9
ASSLLGGTGELF
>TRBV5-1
ASSLPGQRIQETQY
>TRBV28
ASQPPGQGNQPQH
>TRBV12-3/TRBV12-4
ASSFGNQPQH